A single T cell receptor beta chain is shown here with its context. What it binds is not known. Using immunoSEQ multiplex PCR, the repertoire was profiled, and TCRdb retains in-frame clones only, with some absent. The sample includes around 70,000 clones, about 90% of them seen just once. This entry is derived from a study of cytomegalovirus exposure and HLA in healthy donors. Study-level results: Testing in vitro showed a few CMV-associated chains specific for CMV antigens.

This receptor was taken from a man aged 18 to 30 in good health and CMV-seronegative. The sample comprised PBMCs.

The CDR3 is CARSRDSTYEQYF. The CDR3 DNA reads TGTGCCAGATCCCGGGACTCGACCTACGAGCAGTACTTC. This chain links TRBV6-1 with TRBJ2-7, with D maybe TRBD2 (6 bases). The length of the CDR3 is 13 residues. Germline loops: CDR1 MNHNS, CDR2 SASEGT. Deletions cut 9 bases from V and 2 bases from J, with 14 bases between.